The 19 T cell receptor beta chains below were found in one sample sequenced in a study of molecular identifiers for immune sequencing clone quantification. TCRdb reanalysed the PCR reads using MiXCR and keeps one entry per CDR3 protein. The sample lists some 88,000 distinct CDR3 sequences; under 25% were seen once. The sequenced material came from naive CD8+ T cells from blood, with Jurkat cell RNA spiked in. Subset specified: FACS-sorted CD8+CD4-CCR7+CD45RA+ naive T cells. These receptors all stem from a human donor in good health. Some libraries in this study had Jurkat cell RNA spiked in.

Points on this clonotype: At one boundary the junction diverges from the germline segment, which might be a read error. This chain links TRBV7-7 with TRBJ1-1; D unclear. This CDR3 spans 13 amino acids. The V gene's germline CDR1 is SSHAT and CDR2 FNYEAQ (reference sequence). The CDR3 bases are TGTGCTAGCAGCTTATATAGGAACACTGAAGCTTTCTTT. It encodes CASSLYRNTEAFF.

This clonotype has a count of ten or more. This chain joins TRBV7-9 and TRBJ2-7; 11 nucleotides line up with TRBD2. After removal of 4 bases from V and 4 bases from J, the junction contained 6 bases not matched to a gene. CDR3 size: 15 residues. The V gene's germline CDR1 is SEHNR and CDR2 FQNEAQ (reference sequence). The CDR3 sequence is CASSSQASGGYEQYF. DNA of the CDR3: TGTGCCAGCAGCTCTCAAGCTAGCGGGGGGTACGAGCAGTACTTC.

Many counts were recorded for this clonotype. This rearrangement joins TRBV4-2 to TRBJ2-7, with D perhaps matching TRBD2 (7 bases). Per germline, CDR1 LGHNA and CDR2 YNFKEQ. The CDR3 spans 16 residues. V gave up 1 base and J gave up 0 bases, with 13 bases separating them. Here the CDR3 DNA reads TGTGCCAGCAGCCAAGCCCTTGGGGGGGCCTCCTACGAGCAGTACTTC. Its protein product is CASSQALGGASYEQYF.

This clonotype was seen at least ten times. The chain combines TRBV27 with TRBJ1-1; D is unclear. The CDR3 extends over 13 amino acids. The germline V gene encodes CDR1 MNHEY and CDR2 SMNVEV (reference sequence). V was clipped by 6 bases and J by 0 bases, with 8 bases between them. CDR3 nucleotide sequence: TGTGCCAGCAGCTATACATTGAACACTGAAGCTTTCTTT. Amino acids: CASSYTLNTEAFF.

With respect to this clonotype: This may be a read error: a much more frequent sequence differs by one nucleotide. The chain recombines TRBV28 with TRBJ2-6; D remains unclear. This CDR3 is 17 amino acids long. Germline V gene data show CDR1 as MDHEN and CDR2 as SYDVKM. The ends were cut back, 6 bases at V and 2 bases at J, with 17 bases in the middle. CDR3 nucleotides: TGTGCCAGCAGGCCTCAGTTTTCATTGCCTGGGGCCAACGTCCTGACTTTC. Its translation is CASRPQFSLPGANVLTF.

The rearrangement links TRBV29-1 to TRBJ2-1; 8 bases fit TRBD1. CDR3 size: 13 residues. The V gene end was trimmed by 6 bases and the J gene end by 6 bases; junction bases not matched to a gene: 7. Germline CDR1 reads SQVTM; CDR2 reads ANQGSEA. The CDR3 region is CSVGEDRGNEQFF. CDR3 DNA: TGCAGCGTCGGAGAAGACAGGGGCAATGAGCAGTTCTTC.

In its sample, this clonotype was seen many times. The chain links TRBV27 to TRBJ1-5; TRBD1 agrees at 7 bases. Per the germline V gene, CDR1 is MNHEY and CDR2 is SMNVEV (reference sequence). J lost 3 bases, V lost 7 bases, and 3 bases had no gene match. CDR3 length equals 13 residues. The CDR3 nucleotides read TGTGCCAGCACCACAGGGGACAATCAGCCCCAGCATTTT. Amino acids: CASTTGDNQPQHF.

V usage is TRBV20-1 and J usage is TRBJ2-1; D perhaps matches TRBD2 (5 bases). Germline-derived CDR1 and CDR2 are DFQATT and SNEGSKA (reference sequence). The V gene lost 0 bases and the J gene lost 2 bases, with 11 bases spanning the gap. The CDR3 loop spans 15 amino acids. CDR3: CSARDGGSAYNEQFF. Written as DNA, the CDR3 is TGCAGTGCTAGAGATGGTGGGAGTGCCTACAATGAGCAGTTCTTC.

This clonotype was found a few times. One junction end does not reproduce the germline sequence, and a read error may be involved. The chain joins TRBV6-5 to TRBJ2-5; D is unclear. CDR3 length equals 14 residues. The germline gives CDR1 MNHEY, CDR2 SVGAGI. For the CDR3, the DNA is TGTGCCAGCAGCCCCCGCTTCAATCAAGAGACCCGGTACTTC. It encodes CASSPRFNQETRYF.

This clonotype turned up a few times. The chain is built from TRBV19 and TRBJ2-7; no reliable D call. Germline assignment: CDR1 LNHDA and CDR2 SQIVND (reference sequence). The CDR3 loop spans 14 amino acids. Deletions cut 5 bases from V and 1 base from J, with 12 bases between. The CDR3 loop reads CASSAGFPSYEQYF. In nucleotides, the CDR3 is TGTGCCAGTAGTGCAGGATTCCCTTCCTACGAGCAGTACTTC.

The sample holds many counts of this clonotype. The V and J genes are TRBV7-9 and TRBJ2-5, with D unclear. The V gene's germline CDR1 is SEHNR and CDR2 FQNEAQ (reference sequence). This CDR3 region has 12 residues. Trimming stripped 2 bases from V and 5 bases from J, with 6 bases between. In DNA form, the CDR3 reads TGTGCCAGCAGCTTATATGATGAGACCCAGTACTTC. Residues: CASSLYDETQYF.

This clonotype was seen ten or more times. This CDR3 is CASSWGLAYTGELFF. For the CDR3, the DNA is TGTGCCAGCAGCTGGGGACTAGCTTACACCGGGGAGCTGTTTTTT. V usage is TRBV6-2 or TRBV6-3 and J usage is TRBJ2-2; 9 positions agree with TRBD2. Trimming at V came to 6 bases and at J to 3 bases, leaving 5 bases not matched to a gene. Germline V gives CDR1 MNHEY, CDR2 SVGEGT. This CDR3 is 15 amino acids long.

The table lists this clonotype with a few counts. The chain couples TRBV27 to TRBJ2-6; perhaps TRBD1 as D (6 bases). The CDR3 runs 16 residues. Germline CDR1 and CDR2: MNHEY and SMNVEV (reference sequence). V gave up 6 bases and J gave up 0 bases, with 12 bases separating them. DNA of the CDR3: TGTGCCAGCAGAAGGGACAACTACTCTGGGGCCAACGTCCTGACTTTC. Protein sequence: CASRRDNYSGANVLTF.

Concerning this clonotype: A much larger clone lies a single base off, so this may be a read error. The V and J genes are TRBV4-1 and TRBJ1-2, with D tentatively TRBD1 (6 bases). Germline assignment: CDR1 MGHRA and CDR2 YSYEKL. The V end was cut by 0 bases, the J end by 7 bases, with 15 bases between. CDR3 size: 15 residues. CDR3 region: CASSQETGAICGYTF. CDR3 DNA: TGCGCCAGCAGCCAAGAGACGGGGGCGATCTGTGGCTACACCTTC.

This chain links TRBV28 with TRBJ1-3, with 10 bases aligning to TRBD1. The length of the CDR3 is 15 residues. From germline, CDR1 is MDHEN and CDR2 SYDVKM. J gave up 4 bases and V 6 bases, and 6 bases lay outside the gene matches. This chain's CDR3 is CASSFDRGLGNTIYF. The CDR3 nucleotides are TGTGCCAGCAGCTTCGACAGGGGGCTCGGAAACACCATATATTTT. The full variable domain, in which reference TRBV28 and TRBJ1-3 provide the parts outside the CDR3, is DVKVTQSSRYLVKRTGEKVFLECVQDMDHENMFWYRQDPGLGLRLIYFSYDVKMKEKGDIPEGYSVSREKKERFSLILESASTNQTSMYLCASSFDRGLGNTIYFGEGSWLTVV.

This clonotype was picked up one time. A read error may be the cause here, since a much bigger clone is one base away. V usage is TRBV24-1 and J usage is TRBJ2-1, with 7 nucleotides matching TRBD2. The CDR3 spans 15 residues. The germline gives CDR1 KGHDR, CDR2 SFDVKD. The CDR3 bases are TGTGCCACCAGAGCGGGACCTAGCTCCTGCAATGAGCAGTTCTTC. This translates into CATRAGPSSCNEQFF.

This clonotype appeared many times. The CDR3 DNA reads TGTGCCAGCAGTCTGCTGGGAGTAGCGGCGGGGGGAGATACGCAGTATTTT. This gives the protein CASSLLGVAAGGDTQYF. This rearrangement joins TRBV12-3 or TRBV12-4 to TRBJ2-3; 8 bases are a match to TRBD2. The CDR3 has 17 residues. Trimming at V came to 5 bases and at J to 5 bases, leaving 15 bases not matched to a gene.

This clonotype has ten or more counts. The chain carries TRBV7-8 and TRBJ2-3; D possibly matches TRBD1 or TRBD2 (5 bases each). Germline V gene data show CDR1 as SGHVS and CDR2 as FQNEAQ. The CDR3 loop spans 17 amino acids. The V end lost 1 base, the J end lost 0 bases, and 14 bases lay between the germline ends. The CDR3 sequence: CASSLGGVLLSTDTQYF. The DNA of the CDR3 is TGTGCCAGCAGCTTAGGAGGGGTACTACTTAGCACAGATACGCAGTATTTT.

This clonotype was counted many times. This chain links TRBV6-6 with TRBJ2-7; the D gene could be TRBD1 or TRBD2 (6 bases each). V lost 6 bases to trimming and J lost 6 bases, with 15 bases between them. Germline assignment: CDR1 MNHNY and CDR2 SVGAGI (reference sequence). This CDR3 has 13 residues. The CDR3 loop reads CASSRGWGAEQYF. The DNA for the CDR3 is TGTGCCAGCAGCCGAGGATGGGGGGCCGAGCAGTACTTC.